This T cell receptor beta chain emerged from a study of Ad26.COV2.S vaccination and SARS-CoV-2 variants. Study-level information: The COV1001 Ad26.COV2.S trial arm included the donor. Points from the study as a whole: Analytic work on TCR breadth and depth might have understated the full extent of total T cell responses.

To note about this clone: The antigen is not known.

This sample's treatment: roughly 18 received Ad26.COV2.S at low or high dose, single or two shots; about 5 received placebo; per-sample allocation not given. The samples were gathered on day 63 after the first injection of vaccine or placebo. TCRdb's copy holds only in-frame clones and misses some; the assay was immunoSEQ multiplex PCR. The sample yields some 330,000 clones, roughly 90% seen once. The length of the CDR3 is 13 residues. The V end was cut by 1 base, the J end by 4 bases, with 8 bases between. The germline gives CDR1 SGHRS, CDR2 YFSETQ. The rearrangement uses TRBV5-1 and TRBJ1-1; no clear D. Sequences were derived from peripheral blood, sampled in a trial of Ad26.COV2.S vaccine versus placebo. The receptor was derived from a person aged 18-60 years who received the Ad26.COV2.S COVID-19 vaccine or a placebo. The CDR3 region is CASSLIWGTEAFF. CDR3 nucleotide sequence: TGCGCCAGCAGCTTGATCTGGGGCACTGAAGCTTTCTTT.